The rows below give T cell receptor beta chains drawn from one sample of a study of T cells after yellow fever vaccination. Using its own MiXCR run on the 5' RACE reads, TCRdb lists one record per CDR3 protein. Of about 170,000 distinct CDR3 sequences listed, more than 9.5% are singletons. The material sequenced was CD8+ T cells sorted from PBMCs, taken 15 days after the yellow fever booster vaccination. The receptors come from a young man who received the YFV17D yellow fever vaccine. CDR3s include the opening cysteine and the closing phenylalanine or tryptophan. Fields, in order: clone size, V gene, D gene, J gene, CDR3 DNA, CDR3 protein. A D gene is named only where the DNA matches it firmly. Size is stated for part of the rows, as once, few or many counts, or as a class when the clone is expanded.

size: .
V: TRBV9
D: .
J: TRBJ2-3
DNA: TGTGCCAGCAGCGTAGCGGGGGCCGGCACAGATACGCAGTATTTT
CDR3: CASSVAGAGTDTQYF

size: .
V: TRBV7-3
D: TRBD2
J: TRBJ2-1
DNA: TGTGCCAGCAGCTTAATAGGACTAGCGGGGGGTTTTAATGAGCAGTTCTTC
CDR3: CASSLIGLAGGFNEQFF

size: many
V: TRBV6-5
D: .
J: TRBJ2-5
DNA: TGTGCCAGCAGTTACTTCAGGGGCCAAGAGACCCAGTACTTC
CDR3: CASSYFRGQETQYF

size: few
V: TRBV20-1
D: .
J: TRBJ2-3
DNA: TGCAGTGGTGGATTGCCAGACACAGATACGCAGTATTTT
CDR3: CSGGLPDTDTQYF

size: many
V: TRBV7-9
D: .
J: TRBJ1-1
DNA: TGTGCCAGCAGCTTAGGCTCGGGGAACACTGAAGCTTTCTTT
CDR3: CASSLGSGNTEAFF

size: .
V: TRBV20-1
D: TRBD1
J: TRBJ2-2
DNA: TGCAGTGCTAGACCACAGGGGTATGCCCTAGACGGGGAGCTGTTTTTT
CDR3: CSARPQGYALDGELFF

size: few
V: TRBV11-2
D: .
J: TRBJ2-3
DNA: TGTGCCAGCAGCCGTCGGGACCCGACAGATACGCAGTATTTT
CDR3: CASSRRDPTDTQYF

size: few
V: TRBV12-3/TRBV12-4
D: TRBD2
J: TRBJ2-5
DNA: TGTGCCAGCAACTCTGAAGCCGGGACTAGCGGCTCTCCGTGGACCCAGTACTTC
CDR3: CASNSEAGTSGSPWTQYF

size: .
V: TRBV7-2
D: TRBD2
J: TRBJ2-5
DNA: TGTGCCAGCAGCCGGACCCCTAGCGGGGGGGCCGTAGAGACCCAGTACTTC
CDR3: CASSRTPSGGAVETQYF

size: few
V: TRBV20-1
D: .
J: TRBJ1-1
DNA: TGCAGTGCTAGCGGGCCGGGAGTGAGAGGTAAAGCTTTCTTT
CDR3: CSASGPGVRGKAFF

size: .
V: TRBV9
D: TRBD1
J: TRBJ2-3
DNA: TGTGCCAGCAGCGAAACAGGGGGGTTGGTTACGCAGTATTTT
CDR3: CASSETGGLVTQYF

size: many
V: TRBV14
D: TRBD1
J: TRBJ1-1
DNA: TGTGCCAGCAGCCACGCCCGACAGGGGATTGTGACTGAAGCTTTCTTT
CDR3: CASSHARQGIVTEAFF

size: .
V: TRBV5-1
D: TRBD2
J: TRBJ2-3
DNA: TGCGCCAGCAGCCTAGCGGGGGGGGAGGCAGATACGCAGTATTTT
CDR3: CASSLAGGEADTQYF

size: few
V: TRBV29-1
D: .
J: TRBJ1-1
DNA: TGCAGCGTTGGTAGGGGGGAGAACACTGAAGCTTTCTTT
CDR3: CSVGRGENTEAFF

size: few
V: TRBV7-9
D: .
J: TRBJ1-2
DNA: TGTGCCAGCAGCCCAGGAGTCTCCTATGGCTACACCTTC
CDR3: CASSPGVSYGYTF

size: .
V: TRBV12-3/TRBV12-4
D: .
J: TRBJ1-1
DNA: TGTGCCAGCAGACGTACTACAACGGGCACTGAAGCTTTCTTT
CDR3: CASRRTTTGTEAFF

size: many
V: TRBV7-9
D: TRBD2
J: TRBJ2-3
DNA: TGTGCCAGCAGCTCCGCTAGCGGGATCACAGATACGCAGTATTTT
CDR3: CASSSASGITDTQYF

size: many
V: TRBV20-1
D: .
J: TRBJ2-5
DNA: TGCAGTGCTAGACCGGACGCAGAGACCCAGTACTTC
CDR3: CSARPDAETQYF

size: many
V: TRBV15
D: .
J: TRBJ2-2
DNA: TGTGCCACCAGCAGAGCTCAGGAGAACACCGGGGAGCTGTTTTTT
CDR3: CATSRAQENTGELFF

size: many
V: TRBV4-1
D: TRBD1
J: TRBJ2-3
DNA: TGCGCCAGCAGCCTGCGCTTCGACAGGGAAGATACGCAGTATTTT
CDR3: CASSLRFDREDTQYF

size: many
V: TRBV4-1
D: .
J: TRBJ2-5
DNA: TGCGCCAGCAGCCAAGGTCACTCCGAGTTTCAAGAGACCCAGTACTTC
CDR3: CASSQGHSEFQETQYF

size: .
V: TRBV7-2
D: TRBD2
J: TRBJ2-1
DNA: TGTGCCAGCAGCTTTACTAGCGGGGGGGCGAGTGAGCAGTTCTTC
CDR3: CASSFTSGGASEQFF

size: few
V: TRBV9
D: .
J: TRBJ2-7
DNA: TGTGCCAGCAGCGTATGGGGCAGTGCGAACGAGCAGTACTTC
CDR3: CASSVWGSANEQYF

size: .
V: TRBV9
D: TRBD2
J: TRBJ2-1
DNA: TGTGCCAGCAGCGCCTCGGGGGGAAACTACAATGAGCAGTTCTTC
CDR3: CASSASGGNYNEQFF

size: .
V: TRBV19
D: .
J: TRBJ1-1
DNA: TGTGCCAGTAGTATAGTGGCACGGGGCAGCATGAACACTGAAGCTTTCTTT
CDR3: CASSIVARGSMNTEAFF

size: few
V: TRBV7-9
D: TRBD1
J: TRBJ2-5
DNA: TGTGCCAGCAGCCCGACAGGGGGCGGGGAGACCCAGTACTTC
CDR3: CASSPTGGGETQYF

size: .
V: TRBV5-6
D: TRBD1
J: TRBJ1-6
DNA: TGTGCCAGCAGCTTAAACTCCGGGACAGGGGGTCTTTACTTGTCACCCCTCCACTTT
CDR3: CASSLNSGTGGLYLSPLHF

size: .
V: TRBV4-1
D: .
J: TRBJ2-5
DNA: TGCGCCAGCAGCCAAGATAGATGGGAGACCCAGTACTTC
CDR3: CASSQDRWETQYF

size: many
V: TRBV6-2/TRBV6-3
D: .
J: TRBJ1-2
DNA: TGTGCCAGCCGCGACCAAAGTGGCTACACCTTC
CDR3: CASRDQSGYTF

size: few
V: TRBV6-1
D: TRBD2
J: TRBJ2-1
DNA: TGTGCCAGCAATGAAGCGGGGGGAAACGAGCAGTTCTTC
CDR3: CASNEAGGNEQFF

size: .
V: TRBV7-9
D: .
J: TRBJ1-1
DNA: TGTGCCAGCAGCTCCCGGGAAGGGTGGGCTGAAGCTTTCTTT
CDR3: CASSSREGWAEAFF

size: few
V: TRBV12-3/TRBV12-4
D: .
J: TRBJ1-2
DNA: TGTGCCAGCAGTTCGGCACGCACCGGCTACACCTTC
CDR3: CASSSARTGYTF

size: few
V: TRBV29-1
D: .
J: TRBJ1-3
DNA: TGCAGCGTTGGGATTACTGGAAACACCATATATTTT
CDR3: CSVGITGNTIYF

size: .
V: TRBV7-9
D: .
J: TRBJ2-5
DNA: TGTGCCAGCAGAAAAAAGAAAGCAGGGGATCCTGAGACCCAGTACTTC
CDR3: CASRKKKAGDPETQYF

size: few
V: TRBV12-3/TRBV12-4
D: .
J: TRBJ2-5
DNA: TGTGCCAGCAGCCGCTCAGGGGGGTACCAAGAGACCCAGTACTTC
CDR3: CASSRSGGYQETQYF